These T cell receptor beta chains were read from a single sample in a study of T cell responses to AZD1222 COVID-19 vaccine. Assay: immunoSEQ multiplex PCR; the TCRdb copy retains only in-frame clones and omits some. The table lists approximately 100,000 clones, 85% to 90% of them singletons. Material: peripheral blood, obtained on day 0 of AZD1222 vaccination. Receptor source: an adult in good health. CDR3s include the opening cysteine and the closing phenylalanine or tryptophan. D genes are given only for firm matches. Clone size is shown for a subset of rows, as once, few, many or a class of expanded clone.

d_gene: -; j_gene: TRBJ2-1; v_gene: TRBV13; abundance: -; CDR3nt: TGTGCCAGCAGCCCGGATAGCCCTAATGAGCAGTTCTTC; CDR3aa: CASSPDSPNEQFF
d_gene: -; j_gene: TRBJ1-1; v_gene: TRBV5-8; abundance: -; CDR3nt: TGTGCCAGCAGTGCACCTTACGGGCGAACTGAAGCTTTCTTT; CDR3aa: CASSAPYGRTEAFF
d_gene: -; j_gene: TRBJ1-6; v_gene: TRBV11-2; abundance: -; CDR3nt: TGTGCCAGCAGCCTCTCGGGGACTACGAATTCACCCCTCCACTTT; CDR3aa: CASSLSGTTNSPLHF
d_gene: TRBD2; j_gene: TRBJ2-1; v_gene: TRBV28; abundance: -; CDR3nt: TGTGCCAGCAGTCGAAAGGCGGGGGGGCCAGTTCATGAGCAGTTCTTC; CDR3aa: CASSRKAGGPVHEQFF
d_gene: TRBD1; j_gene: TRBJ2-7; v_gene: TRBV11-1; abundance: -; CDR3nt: TGTGCCAGCAGCTCGCAGGGGGCGCGCTCCTACGAGCAGTACTTC; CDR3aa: CASSSQGARSYEQYF
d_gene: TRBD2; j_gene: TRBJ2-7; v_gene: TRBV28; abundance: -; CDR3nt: TGTGCCAGCAGTTCCCGGGGGACTCGCGGGGGGGAAATAACCTACGAGCAGTACTTC; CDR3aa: CASSSRGTRGGEITYEQYF
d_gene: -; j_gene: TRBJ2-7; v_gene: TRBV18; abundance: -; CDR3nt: TGTGCCAGCTCCCGCCGTAGGGAAGACGAGCAGTACTTC; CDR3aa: CASSRRREDEQYF
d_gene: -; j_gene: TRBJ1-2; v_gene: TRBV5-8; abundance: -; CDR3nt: TGTGCCAGCAGCCCGCAAGTGCCAGCCTATTCGGGGACCTTC; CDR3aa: CASSPQVPAYSGTF
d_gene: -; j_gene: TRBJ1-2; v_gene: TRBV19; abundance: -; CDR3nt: TGTGCCAGTAGTTTCGATGCTTTCTATGGCTACACCTTC; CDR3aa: CASSFDAFYGYTF
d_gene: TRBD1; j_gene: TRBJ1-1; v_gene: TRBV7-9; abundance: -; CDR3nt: TGTGCCAGCAACTATTACAGGGGGGAAGCTTTCTTT; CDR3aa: CASNYYRGEAFF
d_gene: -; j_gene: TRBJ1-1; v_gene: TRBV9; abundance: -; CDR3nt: TGTGCCAGCAGCGGGGACCACGGGGACATGAACACTGAAGCTTTCTTT; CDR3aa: CASSGDHGDMNTEAFF
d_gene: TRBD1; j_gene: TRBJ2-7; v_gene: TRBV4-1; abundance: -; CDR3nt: TGCGCCAGCAGCCGCCCCGGGACAGGGGGCTTATACGAGCAGTACTTC; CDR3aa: CASSRPGTGGLYEQYF
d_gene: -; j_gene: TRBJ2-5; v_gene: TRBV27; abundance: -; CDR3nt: TGTGCCAGCAGTTTATGGGGTAGCCGGGAGACCCAGTACTTC; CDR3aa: CASSLWGSRETQYF
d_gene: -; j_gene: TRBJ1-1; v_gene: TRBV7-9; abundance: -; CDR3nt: TGTGCCAGCAGCTGGGGGGAGGGGACTGAAGCTTTCTTT; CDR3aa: CASSWGEGTEAFF
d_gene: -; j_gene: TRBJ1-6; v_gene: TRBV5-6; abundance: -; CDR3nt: TGTGCCAGCAGCTTAGACAGGCGGCTCTCACCCCTCCACTTT; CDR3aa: CASSLDRRLSPLHF
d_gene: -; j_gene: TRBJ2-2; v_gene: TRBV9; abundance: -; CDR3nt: TGTGCCAGCAGCTCCGGAGGGGGGACCACCGGGGAGCTGTTTTTT; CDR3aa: CASSSGGGTTGELFF
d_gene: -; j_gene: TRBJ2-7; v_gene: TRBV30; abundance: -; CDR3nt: TGTGCCTTCGTAGAGACGTCCTACGAGCAGTACTTC; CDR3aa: CAFVETSYEQYF
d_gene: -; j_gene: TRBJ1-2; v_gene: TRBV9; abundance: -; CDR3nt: TGTGCCAGCAGCGTCGGACGGAATAACTATGGCTACACCTTC; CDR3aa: CASSVGRNNYGYTF
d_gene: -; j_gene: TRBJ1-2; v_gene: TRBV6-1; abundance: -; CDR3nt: TGTGCCAGCAGTGAATTTACAGGGCCTAACTATGGCTACACCTTC; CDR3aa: CASSEFTGPNYGYTF
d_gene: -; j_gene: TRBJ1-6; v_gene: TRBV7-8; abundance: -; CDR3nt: TGTGCCAGCAGCTTAGTGGGAGGCGATTCACCCCTCCACTTT; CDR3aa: CASSLVGGDSPLHF
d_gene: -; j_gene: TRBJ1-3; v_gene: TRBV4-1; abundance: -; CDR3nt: TGCGCCAGCAGCCAACCAGCCCTGCAGGGCATCGACTCTGGAAACACCATATATTTT; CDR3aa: CASSQPALQGIDSGNTIYF
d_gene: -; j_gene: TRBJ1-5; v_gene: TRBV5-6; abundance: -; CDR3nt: TGTGCCAGCAGCTTGGGGCCCTATAGCAATCAGCCCCAGCATTTT; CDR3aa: CASSLGPYSNQPQHF
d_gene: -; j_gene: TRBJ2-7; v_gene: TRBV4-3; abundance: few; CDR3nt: TGCGCCAGCAGCCTTAACCGGGACTCTGGGCAGTACTTC; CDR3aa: CASSLNRDSGQYF
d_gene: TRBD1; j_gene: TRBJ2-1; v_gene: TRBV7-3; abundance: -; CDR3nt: TGTGCCAGCAGCAACCGGGACAGGGTGGCCAATGAGCAGTTCTTC; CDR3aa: CASSNRDRVANEQFF
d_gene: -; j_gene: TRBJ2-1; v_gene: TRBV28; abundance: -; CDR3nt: TGTGCCAGCAGCCTATTGGGGGGCGGGTTTGAGCAGTTCTTC; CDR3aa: CASSLLGGGFEQFF
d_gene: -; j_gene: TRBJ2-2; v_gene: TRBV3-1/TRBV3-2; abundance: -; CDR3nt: TGTGCCAGCAGCCAAGCTTTGGGCAGGGATAACACCGGGGAGCTGTTTTTT; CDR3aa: CASSQALGRDNTGELFF
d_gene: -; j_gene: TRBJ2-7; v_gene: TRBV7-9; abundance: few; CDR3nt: TGTGCCAGCAGCTTAGAGAGAAGCATTCGGCCCTACGAGCAGTACTTC; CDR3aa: CASSLERSIRPYEQYF
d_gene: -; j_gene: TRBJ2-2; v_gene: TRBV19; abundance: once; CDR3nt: TGTGCCAGTAGTAGTCGTAGCCCGAACACCGGGGAGCTGTTTTTT; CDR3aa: CASSSRSPNTGELFF
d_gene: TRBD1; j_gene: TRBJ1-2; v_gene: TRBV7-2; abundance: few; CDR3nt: TGTGCCAGCAGCCCTACAGGGGTTCTATCTTATGGCTACACCTTC; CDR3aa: CASSPTGVLSYGYTF
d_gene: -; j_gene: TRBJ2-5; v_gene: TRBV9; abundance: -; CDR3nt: TGTGCCAGCAGCTCCTCGGTGCAACAAGAGACCCAGTACTTC; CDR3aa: CASSSSVQQETQYF
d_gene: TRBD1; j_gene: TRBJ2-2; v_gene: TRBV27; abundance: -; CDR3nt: TGTGCCAGCACCTTGACAGGGGCGGCCGGGGAGCTGTTTTTT; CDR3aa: CASTLTGAAGELFF
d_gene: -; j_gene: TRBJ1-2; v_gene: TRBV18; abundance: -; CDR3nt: TGTGCCAGCTCACCGAACAGGGTATTGGGCTATGGCTACACCTTC; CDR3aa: CASSPNRVLGYGYTF
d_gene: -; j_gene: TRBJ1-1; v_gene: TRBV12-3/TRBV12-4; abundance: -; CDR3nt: TGTGCCAGCGGGTGGACAGCGTACACTGAAGCTTTCTTT; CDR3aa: CASGWTAYTEAFF
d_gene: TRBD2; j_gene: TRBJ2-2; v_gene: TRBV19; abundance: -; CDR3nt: TGTGCCAGTAAACTAGCGGGGGACACCGGGGAGCTGTTTTTT; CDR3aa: CASKLAGDTGELFF
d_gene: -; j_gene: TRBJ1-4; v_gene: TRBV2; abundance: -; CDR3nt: TGTGCCAGCAGTGGGGACGGATCTAATGAAAAACTGTTTTTT; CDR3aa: CASSGDGSNEKLFF
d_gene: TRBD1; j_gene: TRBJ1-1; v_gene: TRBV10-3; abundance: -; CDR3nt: TGTGCCATCACTCCGGGACAGGGACGCACTGAAGCTTTCTTT; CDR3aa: CAITPGQGRTEAFF
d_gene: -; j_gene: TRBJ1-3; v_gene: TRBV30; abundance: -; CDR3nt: TGTGCCTGGTCGTCCGGAGCAAACACCATATATTTT; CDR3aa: CAWSSGANTIYF
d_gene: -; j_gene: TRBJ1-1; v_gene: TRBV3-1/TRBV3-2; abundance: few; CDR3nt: TGTGCCAGCAGCCAAGTATCAGGGAACACTGAAGCTTTCTTT; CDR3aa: CASSQVSGNTEAFF
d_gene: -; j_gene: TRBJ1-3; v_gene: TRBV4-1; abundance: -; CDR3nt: TGCGCCAGCAGTCCAGGGAGCTCTGGAAACACCATATATTTT; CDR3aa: CASSPGSSGNTIYF
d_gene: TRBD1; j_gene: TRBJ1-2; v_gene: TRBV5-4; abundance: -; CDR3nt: TGTGCCAGCAGCTTGGGGACAGGGGGCGTGTACTATGGCTACACCTTC; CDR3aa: CASSLGTGGVYYGYTF
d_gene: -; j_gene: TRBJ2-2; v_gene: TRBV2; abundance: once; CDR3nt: TGTGCCAGCAGCCAGGGGGGAATCGGCACCGGGGAGCTGTTTTTT; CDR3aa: CASSQGGIGTGELFF
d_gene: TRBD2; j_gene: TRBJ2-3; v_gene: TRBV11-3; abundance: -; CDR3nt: TGTGCCAGCAGCTTAGAGGTGGGGCTAGCGGCTACAGATACGCAGTATTTT; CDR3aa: CASSLEVGLAATDTQYF
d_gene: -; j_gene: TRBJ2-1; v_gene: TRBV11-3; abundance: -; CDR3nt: TGTGCCAGCAGCCGAGGCGGGACGGGAGCTGGGGCTGAGCAGTTCTTC; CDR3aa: CASSRGGTGAGAEQFF
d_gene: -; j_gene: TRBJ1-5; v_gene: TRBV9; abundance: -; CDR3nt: TGTGCCAGCAGCGTAGGGAATAGCAATCAGCCCCAGCATTTT; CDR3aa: CASSVGNSNQPQHF
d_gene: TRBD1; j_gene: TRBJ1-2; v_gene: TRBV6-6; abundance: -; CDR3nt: TGTGCCAGCAGGGCACAGGGGGCAGGAAGGTATGGCTACACCTTC; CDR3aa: CASRAQGAGRYGYTF
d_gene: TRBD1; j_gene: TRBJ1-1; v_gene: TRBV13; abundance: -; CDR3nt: TGTGCCAGCAGCGAAGCCGGGACAGGGAGCTCAGAAGCTTTCTTT; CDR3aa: CASSEAGTGSSEAFF
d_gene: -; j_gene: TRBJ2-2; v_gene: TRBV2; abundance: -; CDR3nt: TGTGCCAGCAGTGAATTGAGCTTCGGGGAGCTGTTTTTT; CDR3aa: CASSELSFGELFF
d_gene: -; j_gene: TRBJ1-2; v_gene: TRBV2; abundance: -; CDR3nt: TGTGCCAGCAGAGAAGGCTTCTCCGGGTACTATGGCTACACCTTC; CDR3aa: CASREGFSGYYGYTF
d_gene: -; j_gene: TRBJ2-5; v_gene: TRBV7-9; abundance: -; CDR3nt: TGTGCCAGCAGCTTAGTTGGATACGGCGGAGAGACCCAGTACTTC; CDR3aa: CASSLVGYGGETQYF
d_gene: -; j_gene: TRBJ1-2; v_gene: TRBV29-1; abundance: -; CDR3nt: TGCAGCGTTGAAGGATCAGGGACCTATGGCTACACCTTC; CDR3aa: CSVEGSGTYGYTF
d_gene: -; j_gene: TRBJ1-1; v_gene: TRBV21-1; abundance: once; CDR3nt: TGTGCCAGCAGCAAAGCCGGTCCAGACATGAACACTGAAGCTTTCTTT; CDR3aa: CASSKAGPDMNTEAFF
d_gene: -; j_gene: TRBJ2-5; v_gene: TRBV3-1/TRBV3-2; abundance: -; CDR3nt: TGTGCCAGCAGCCACCTAACGTGGCGCTCCCAAGAGACCCAGTACTTC; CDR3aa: CASSHLTWRSQETQYF
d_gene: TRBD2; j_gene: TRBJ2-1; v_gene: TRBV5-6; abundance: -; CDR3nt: TGTGCCAGCAGCCCGTACGGGGCGGGGGCCTACAATGAGCAGTTCTTC; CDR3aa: CASSPYGAGAYNEQFF
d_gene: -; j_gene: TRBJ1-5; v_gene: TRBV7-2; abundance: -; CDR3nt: TGTGCCAGCAGCGGGGCCTTGGGGCCCAATCAGCCCCAGCATTTT; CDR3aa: CASSGALGPNQPQHF
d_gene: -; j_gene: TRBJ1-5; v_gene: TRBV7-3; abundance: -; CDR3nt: TGTGCCAGCAGACAGGGCTTGAGTCAGCCCCAGCATTTT; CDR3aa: CASRQGLSQPQHF
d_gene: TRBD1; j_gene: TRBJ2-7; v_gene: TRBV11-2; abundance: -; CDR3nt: TGTGCCAGCAGCTTAGTACGCCGGACAGGGGTTTACGAGCAGTACTTC; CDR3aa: CASSLVRRTGVYEQYF
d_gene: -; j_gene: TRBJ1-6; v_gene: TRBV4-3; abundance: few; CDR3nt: TGCGCCAGCAGCCAAAGTGGGGAATTCTATAATTCACCCCTCCACTTT; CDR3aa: CASSQSGEFYNSPLHF
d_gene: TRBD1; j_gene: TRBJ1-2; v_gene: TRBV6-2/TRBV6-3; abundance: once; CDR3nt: TGTGCCAGCAGTTACTCGAGGGACCGGGACAGATCTAACTATGGCTACACCTTC; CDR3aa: CASSYSRDRDRSNYGYTF
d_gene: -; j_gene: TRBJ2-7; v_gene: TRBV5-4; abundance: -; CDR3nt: TGTGCCAGCAGCTTGATGGGACACGGTTTACGCGAGCAGTACTTC; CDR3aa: CASSLMGHGLREQYF
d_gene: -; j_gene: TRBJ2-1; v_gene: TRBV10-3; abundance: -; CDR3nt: TGTGCCATCAGCCGGGACCGCCACAATGAGCAGTTCTTC; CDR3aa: CAISRDRHNEQFF